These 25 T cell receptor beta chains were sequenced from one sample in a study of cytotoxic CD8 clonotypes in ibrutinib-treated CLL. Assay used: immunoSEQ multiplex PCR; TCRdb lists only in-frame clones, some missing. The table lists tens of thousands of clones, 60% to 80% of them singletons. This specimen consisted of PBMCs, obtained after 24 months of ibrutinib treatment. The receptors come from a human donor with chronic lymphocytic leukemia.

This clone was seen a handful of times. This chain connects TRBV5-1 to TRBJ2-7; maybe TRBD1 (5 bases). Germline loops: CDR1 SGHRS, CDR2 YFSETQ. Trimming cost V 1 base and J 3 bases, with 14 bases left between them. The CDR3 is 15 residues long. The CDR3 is CASSLRAGNHYEQYF. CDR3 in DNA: TGCGCCAGCAGCTTGAGGGCAGGGAATCACTACGAGCAGTACTTC.

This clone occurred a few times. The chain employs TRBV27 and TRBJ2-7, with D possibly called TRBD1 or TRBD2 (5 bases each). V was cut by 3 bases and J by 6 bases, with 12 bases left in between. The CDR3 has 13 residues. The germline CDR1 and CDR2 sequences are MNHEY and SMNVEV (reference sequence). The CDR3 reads CASSFVGASEQYF. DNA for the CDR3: TGTGCCAGCAGTTTTGTCGGGGCTTCCGAGCAGTACTTC.

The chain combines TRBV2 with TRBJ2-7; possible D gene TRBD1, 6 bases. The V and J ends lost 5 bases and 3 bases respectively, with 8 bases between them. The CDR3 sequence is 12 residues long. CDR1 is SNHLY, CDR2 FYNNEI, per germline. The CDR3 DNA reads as TGTGCCAGCAGTCCCAGGGGCTACGAGCAGTACTTC. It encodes CASSPRGYEQYF.

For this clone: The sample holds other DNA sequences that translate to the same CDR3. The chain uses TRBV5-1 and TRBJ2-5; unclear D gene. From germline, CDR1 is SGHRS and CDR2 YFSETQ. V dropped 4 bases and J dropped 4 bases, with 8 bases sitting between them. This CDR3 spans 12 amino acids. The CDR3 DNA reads TGCGCCAGCAGCCTAGGTCGAGAGACCCAGTACTTC. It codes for CASSLGRETQYF. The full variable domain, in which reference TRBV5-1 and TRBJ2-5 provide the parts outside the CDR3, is KAGVTQTPRYLIKTRGQQVTLSCSPISGHRSVSWYQQTPGQGLQFLFEYFSETQRNKGNFPGRFSGRQFSNSRSEMNVSTLELGDSALYLCASSLGRETQYFGPGTRLLVL.

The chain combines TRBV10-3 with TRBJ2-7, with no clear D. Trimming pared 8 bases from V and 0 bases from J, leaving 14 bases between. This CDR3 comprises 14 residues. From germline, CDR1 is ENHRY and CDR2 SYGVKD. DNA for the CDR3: TGTGCCATCCAACAGCCAGGTTCCTCCTACGAGCAGTACTTC. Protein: CAIQQPGSSYEQYF.

CDR3 sequence: CASSISFRGSNEQFF. In nucleotides, the CDR3 is TGTGCCAGTAGTATTTCCTTTCGCGGGAGCAATGAGCAGTTCTTC. The chain recombines TRBV19 with TRBJ2-1; 7 bases are a match to TRBD2. The CDR3 length is 15 residues. The V segment lost 3 bases and the J segment 6 bases; nucleotides outside the gene matches: 8. The germline CDR1 and CDR2 sequences are LNHDA and SQIVND (reference sequence).

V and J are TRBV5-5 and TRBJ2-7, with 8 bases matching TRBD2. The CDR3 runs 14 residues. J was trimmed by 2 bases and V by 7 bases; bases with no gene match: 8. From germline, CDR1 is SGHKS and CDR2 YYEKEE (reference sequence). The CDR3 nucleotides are TGTGCCAGCGAGGAGGGCGGGGGGACCTACGAGCAGTACTTC. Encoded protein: CASEEGGGTYEQYF.

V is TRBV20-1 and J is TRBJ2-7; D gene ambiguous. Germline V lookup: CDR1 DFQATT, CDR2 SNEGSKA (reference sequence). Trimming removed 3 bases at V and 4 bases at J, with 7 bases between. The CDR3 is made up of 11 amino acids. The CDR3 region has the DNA TGCAGTGCTAGTCGTGGTTACGAGCAGTACTTC. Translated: CSASRGYEQYF.

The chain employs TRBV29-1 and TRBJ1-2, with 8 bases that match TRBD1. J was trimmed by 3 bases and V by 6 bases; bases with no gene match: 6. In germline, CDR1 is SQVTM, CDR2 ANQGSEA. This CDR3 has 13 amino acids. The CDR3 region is CSVSDRGDYGYTF. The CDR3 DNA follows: TGCAGCGTCTCCGACAGGGGTGACTATGGCTACACCTTC.

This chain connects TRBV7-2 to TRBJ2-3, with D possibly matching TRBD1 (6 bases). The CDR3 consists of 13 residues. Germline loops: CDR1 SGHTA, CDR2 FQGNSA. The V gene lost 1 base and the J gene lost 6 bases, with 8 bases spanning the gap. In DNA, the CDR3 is TGTGCCAGCAGCTTAGGGCAGGGGGATACGCAGTATTTT. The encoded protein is CASSLGQGDTQYF.

The CDR3: CASSTTGTSDEQFF. In DNA form, the CDR3 reads TGTGCCAGCAGCACCACCGGGACTAGCGACGAGCAGTTCTTC. The rearrangement uses TRBV6-5 and TRBJ2-1; 10 nucleotides match TRBD2. V was clipped by 6 bases and J by 10 bases; unmatched bases: 9. The CDR3 runs 14 residues. Germline V gene data show CDR1 as MNHEY and CDR2 as SVGAGI.

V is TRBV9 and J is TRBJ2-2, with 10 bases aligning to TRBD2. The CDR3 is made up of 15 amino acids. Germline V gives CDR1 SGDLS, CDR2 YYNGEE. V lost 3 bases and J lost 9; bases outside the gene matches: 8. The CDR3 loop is CASSASGRASRELFF. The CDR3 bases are TGTGCCAGCAGCGCAAGCGGGAGGGCCTCGAGGGAGCTGTTTTTT.

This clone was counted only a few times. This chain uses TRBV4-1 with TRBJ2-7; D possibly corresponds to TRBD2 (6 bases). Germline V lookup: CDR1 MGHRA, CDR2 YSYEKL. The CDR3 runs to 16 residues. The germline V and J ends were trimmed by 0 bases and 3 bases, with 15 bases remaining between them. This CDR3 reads CASSQEEELAYYEQYF. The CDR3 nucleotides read TGCGCCAGCAGCCAAGAGGAGGAACTAGCTTACTACGAGCAGTACTTC.

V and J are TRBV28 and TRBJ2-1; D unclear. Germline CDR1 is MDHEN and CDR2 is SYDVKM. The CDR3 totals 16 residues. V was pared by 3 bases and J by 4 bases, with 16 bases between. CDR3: CASSFPNPKTYNEQFF. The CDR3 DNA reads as TGTGCCAGCAGTTTCCCTAATCCAAAAACGTACAATGAGCAGTTCTTC.

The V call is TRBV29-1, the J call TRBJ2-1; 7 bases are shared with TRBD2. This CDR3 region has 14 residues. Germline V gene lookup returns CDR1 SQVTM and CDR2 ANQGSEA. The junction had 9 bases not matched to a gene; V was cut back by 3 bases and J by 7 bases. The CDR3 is CSVDLAGVGNEQFF. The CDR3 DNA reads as TGCAGCGTTGACCTGGCGGGAGTGGGGAATGAGCAGTTCTTC.

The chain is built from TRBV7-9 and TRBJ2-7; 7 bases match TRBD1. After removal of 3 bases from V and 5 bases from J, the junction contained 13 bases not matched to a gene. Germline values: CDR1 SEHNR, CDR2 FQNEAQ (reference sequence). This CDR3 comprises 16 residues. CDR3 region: CASSFKVPTGSDEQYF. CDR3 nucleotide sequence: TGTGCCAGCAGCTTTAAGGTCCCGACAGGGAGTGACGAGCAGTACTTC.

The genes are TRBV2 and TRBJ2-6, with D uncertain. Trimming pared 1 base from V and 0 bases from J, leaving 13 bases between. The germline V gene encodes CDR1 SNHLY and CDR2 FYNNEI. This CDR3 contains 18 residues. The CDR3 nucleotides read TGTGCCAGCAGTGAAGGACTCCCCATAAGCTCTGGGGCCAACGTCCTGACTTTC. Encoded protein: CASSEGLPISSGANVLTF.

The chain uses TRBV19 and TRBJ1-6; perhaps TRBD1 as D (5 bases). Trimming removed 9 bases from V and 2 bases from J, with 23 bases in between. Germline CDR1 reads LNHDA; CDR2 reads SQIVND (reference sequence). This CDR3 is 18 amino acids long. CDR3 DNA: TGTGCCAGAGCGAGAAAGCGTGGGGGGGGACCCTATAATTCACCCCTCCACTTT. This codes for CARARKRGGGPYNSPLHF.

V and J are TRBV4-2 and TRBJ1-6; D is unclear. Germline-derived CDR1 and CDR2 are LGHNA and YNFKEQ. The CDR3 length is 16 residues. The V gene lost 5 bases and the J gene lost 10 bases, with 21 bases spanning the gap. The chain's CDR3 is CASSAVVQQRNSPLHF. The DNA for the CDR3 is TGTGCCAGCAGCGCCGTAGTGCAGCAACGTAACTCACCCCTCCACTTT.

The DNA of the CDR3 is TGTGCCACCAGCAGAATTCCGGCCAACTACGAGCAGTACTTC. Its protein product is CATSRIPANYEQYF. V and J are TRBV15 and TRBJ2-7; D unclear. This CDR3 comprises 14 residues. Trimming removed 2 bases at V and 3 bases at J, with 11 bases between. CDR1 and CDR2 (germline): LNHNV, YYDKDF (reference sequence).

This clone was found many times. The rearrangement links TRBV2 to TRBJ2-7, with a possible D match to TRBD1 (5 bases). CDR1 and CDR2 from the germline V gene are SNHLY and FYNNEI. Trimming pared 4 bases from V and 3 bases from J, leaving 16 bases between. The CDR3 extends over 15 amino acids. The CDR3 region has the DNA TGTGCCAGCAGTGTCTCGGCAGGGTCGGGCTACGAGCAGTACTTC. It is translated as CASSVSAGSGYEQYF. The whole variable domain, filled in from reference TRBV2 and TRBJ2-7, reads EPEVTQTPSHQVTQMGQEVILRCVPISNHLYFYWYRQILGQKVEFLVSFYNNEISEKSEIFDDQFSVERPDGSNFTLKIRSTKLEDSAMYFCASSVSAGSGYEQYFGPGTRLTVT.

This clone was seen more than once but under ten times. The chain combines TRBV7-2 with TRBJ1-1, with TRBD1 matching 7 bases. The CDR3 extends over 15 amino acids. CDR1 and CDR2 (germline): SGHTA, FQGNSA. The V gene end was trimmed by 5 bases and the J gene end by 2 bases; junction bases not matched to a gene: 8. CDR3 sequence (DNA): TGTGCCAGCAGCCGGCGGACAGGACAAAACACTGAAGCTTTCTTT. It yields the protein CASSRRTGQNTEAFF. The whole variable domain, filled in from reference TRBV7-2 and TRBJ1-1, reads GAGVSQSPSNKVTEKGKDVELRCDPISGHTALYWYRQSLGQGLEFLIYFQGNSAPDKSGLPSDRFSAERTGGSVSTLTIQRTQQEDSAVYLCASSRRTGQNTEAFFGQGTRLTVV.

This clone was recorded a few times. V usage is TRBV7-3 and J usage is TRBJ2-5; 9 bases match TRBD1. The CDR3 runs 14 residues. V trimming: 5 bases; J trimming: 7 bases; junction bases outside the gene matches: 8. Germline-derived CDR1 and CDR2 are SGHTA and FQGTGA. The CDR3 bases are TGTGCCAGCAGCCCACAGGGGGCGAGCGGGACCCAGTACTTC. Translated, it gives CASSPQGASGTQYF.

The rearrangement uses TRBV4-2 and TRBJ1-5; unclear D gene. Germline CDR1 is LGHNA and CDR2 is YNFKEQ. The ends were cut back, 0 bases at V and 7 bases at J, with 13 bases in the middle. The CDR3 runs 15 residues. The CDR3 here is CASSQEDGFGQPQHF. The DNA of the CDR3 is TGTGCCAGCAGCCAAGAGGATGGTTTTGGACAGCCCCAGCATTTT.

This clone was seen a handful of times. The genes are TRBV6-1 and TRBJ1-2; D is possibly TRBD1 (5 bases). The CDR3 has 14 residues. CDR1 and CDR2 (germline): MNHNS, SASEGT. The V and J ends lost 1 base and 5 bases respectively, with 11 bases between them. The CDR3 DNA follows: TGTGCCAGCAGTGAAGGACAGAGAGGTTATGGCTACACCTTC. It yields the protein CASSEGQRGYGYTF.